Only one count was recorded for the clone carrying this T cell receptor (beta chain). Its antigen is unknown. Generated by immunoSEQ multiplex PCR, the TCRdb table keeps only in-frame clones and is missing some. The table lists about a million clones, roughly 80% of them singletons. The entry originates in a study of shared clonotypes between healthy human individuals. Points from the study as a whole: In general, naive subsets displayed greater estimated richness than memory subsets did. The four-donor shared clonotypes exceeded non-shared clonotypes in generation probability, with non-shared ones scoring lower.

The CDR3 loop spans 14 amino acids. Trimming shortened V by 4 bases and J by 8 bases, and 14 bases separated the two germline ends. Germline loops: CDR1 LGHNA, CDR2 YNFKEQ. The chain recombines TRBV4-2 with TRBJ1-4; D remains ambiguous. The receptor was derived from a man aged 18 to 35 in good health. Sequencing used memory CD4+ T cells sorted from blood. The subset: CD45RA-negative fraction. For the CDR3, the DNA is TGTGCCAGCAGCCGAGGGTCTACGGGAGAAAAACTGTTTTTT. It yields the protein CASSRGSTGEKLFF.